A selection of T cell receptor beta chains follows, all from one sample in a study of T-cell memory formation after mild COVID-19. TCRdb called the 5' RACE reads again in MiXCR, with one record for every CDR3 protein. The data show roughly 200,000 distinct CDR3 sequences, 16% seen once. Sequencing input: PBMCs or a T cell subset sorted from them (not recorded which). The receptors stem from an adult woman who had mild COVID-19 (a few samples of this study predate the infection). Cell type and time point are not known. Both conserved end residues are part of each CDR3. A D gene is named only where the DNA matches it firmly. The size of a clone is reported for some rows only, either as once, few or many, or as a class for expanded clones.

j_call,d_call,clone_size,v_call,cdr3_aa,cdr3_nt
TRBJ1-1,.,many,TRBV20-1,CRALRGGMNTEAFF,TGCAGAGCCCTTAGGGGCGGAATGAACACTGAAGCTTTCTTT
TRBJ1-1,.,.,TRBV20-1,CSAREGTGRMNTEAFF,TGCAGTGCTAGAGAAGGTACAGGCCGCATGAACACTGAAGCTTTCTTT
TRBJ2-2,.,.,TRBV30,CAWNRNTGELFF,TGTGCCTGGAACAGGAACACCGGGGAGCTGTTTTTT
TRBJ1-2,.,.,TRBV6-5,CASSYSTDGYTF,TGTGCCAGCAGTTACTCCACCGATGGCTACACCTTC
TRBJ1-4,.,.,TRBV5-6,CASSLALGTTNEKLFF,TGTGCCAGCAGCTTGGCCCTAGGTACAACTAATGAAAAACTGTTTTTT
TRBJ1-5,TRBD1,.,TRBV12-3/TRBV12-4,CASSFVRGNNQPQHF,TGTGCCAGCAGTTTCGTCAGGGGGAACAATCAGCCCCAGCATTTT
TRBJ2-2,.,.,TRBV5-1,CASSLEGPGELFF,TGCGCCAGCAGCTTGGAGGGCCCCGGGGAGCTGTTTTTT
TRBJ2-1,.,medium-sized,TRBV7-2,CASSLNSFSGRGLYNEQFF,TGTGCCAGCAGCTTAAACTCGTTCAGCGGGCGGGGCCTCTACAATGAGCAGTTCTTC
TRBJ2-3,TRBD2,many,TRBV12-3/TRBV12-4,CASSPRLAASTDTQYF,TGTGCCAGCAGTCCCCGACTAGCGGCTAGCACAGATACGCAGTATTTT
TRBJ1-5,.,.,TRBV5-1,CASSLVPNQPQHF,TGCGCCAGCAGCTTGGTCCCCAATCAGCCCCAGCATTTT
TRBJ2-5,TRBD1,.,TRBV20-1,CSARDRLRDREETQYF,TGCAGTGCTAGAGATCGGTTGAGGGACAGGGAAGAGACCCAGTACTTC
TRBJ2-5,TRBD2,many,TRBV29-1,CSVAPGGLYGETQYF,TGCAGCGTTGCGCCGGGAGGGTTGTATGGAGAGACCCAGTACTTC
TRBJ2-5,TRBD1,few,TRBV5-1,CASSARGSIQETQYF,TGCGCCAGCAGTGCCAGGGGGTCAATCCAAGAGACCCAGTACTTC
TRBJ2-7,.,few,TRBV20-1,CSASDNSEQYF,TGCAGTGCTAGTGACAACAGCGAGCAGTACTTC
TRBJ2-5,.,few,TRBV30,CAWSRGLGIRETQYF,TGTGCCTGGAGTCGGGGCCTCGGGATTCGGGAGACCCAGTACTTC
TRBJ1-2,.,few,TRBV5-5,CASSSTTGNYGYTF,TGTGCCAGCAGCTCGACGACAGGCAACTATGGCTACACCTTC
TRBJ2-7,TRBD2,.,TRBV6-6,CASSSGTSAVVHEQYF,TGTGCCAGCAGTTCCGGGACTAGCGCGGTCGTCCACGAGCAGTACTTC
TRBJ2-5,TRBD1,.,TRBV4-3,CASSQRTGLETQYF,TGCGCCAGCAGCCAGCGGACAGGGCTGGAGACCCAGTACTTC
TRBJ2-2,.,many,TRBV4-3,CASSPHEGSPGELFF,TGCGCCAGCAGCCCTCATGAGGGATCCCCCGGGGAGCTGTTTTTT
TRBJ2-7,TRBD1,few,TRBV29-1,CSVETGTGVGGQYF,TGCAGCGTTGAAACCGGGACAGGCGTGGGCGGGCAGTACTTC
TRBJ1-3,.,.,TRBV6-5,CASSYSASSGNTIYF,TGTGCCAGCAGTTACTCAGCCAGCTCTGGAAACACCATATATTTT
TRBJ1-1,.,.,TRBV30,CAWSVLTTNTEAFF,TGTGCCTGGAGTGTACTGACAACGAACACTGAAGCTTTCTTT
TRBJ1-1,TRBD1,few,TRBV7-8,CASSLAWTGGEAFF,TGTGCCAGCAGCTTAGCTTGGACAGGGGGAGAAGCTTTCTTT
TRBJ2-7,.,few,TRBV7-9,CASSPLGLEQYF,TGTGCCAGCAGCCCGCTGGGACTGGAGCAGTACTTC
TRBJ1-4,.,.,TRBV5-5,CASSLAPRKDEKLFF,TGTGCCAGCAGCTTGGCGCCCAGAAAGGATGAAAAACTGTTTTTT
TRBJ2-1,TRBD2,.,TRBV7-9,CASSPRAGGTYNEQFF,TGTGCCAGCAGCCCGCGGGCGGGAGGGACCTACAATGAGCAGTTCTTC
TRBJ1-4,.,.,TRBV7-6,CASSPALGGEKLFF,TGTGCCAGCAGTCCTGCTCTGGGGGGGGAAAAACTGTTTTTT
TRBJ2-5,.,.,TRBV5-6,CASSLAPGSHQTQYF,TGTGCCAGCAGCTTGGCTCCGGGCTCCCACCAGACCCAGTACTTC
TRBJ2-6,.,.,TRBV7-2,CASSLRPGSGANVLTF,TGTGCCAGCAGCCTACGACCGGGATCCGGGGCCAACGTCCTGACTTTC
TRBJ2-7,TRBD1,.,TRBV5-1,CASSPAGQGYEQYF,TGCGCCAGCAGCCCGGCCGGACAGGGCTACGAGCAGTACTTC
TRBJ1-6,.,many,TRBV20-1,CSARDGGEGNSPLHF,TGCAGTGCTAGAGATGGTGGGGAAGGCAATTCACCCCTCCACTTT
TRBJ2-5,.,few,TRBV29-1,CSVLRNTRETQYF,TGCAGCGTTTTAAGGAACACCCGAGAGACCCAGTACTTC
TRBJ2-1,TRBD2,few,TRBV11-2,CASSLRGASGSKHEQFF,TGTGCCAGCAGCTTAAGGGGCGCTAGCGGGAGTAAACATGAGCAGTTCTTC
TRBJ2-1,.,few,TRBV12-3/TRBV12-4,CASSLTQHPGTNNEQFF,TGTGCCAGCAGTTTAACCCAACACCCCGGGACGAACAATGAGCAGTTCTTC
TRBJ2-1,.,few,TRBV5-1,CASSLGAGDGNEQFF,TGCGCCAGCAGCTTGGGGGCAGGGGATGGTAATGAGCAGTTCTTC
TRBJ1-1,.,few,TRBV11-2,CASSRGTFEAFF,TGTGCCAGCAGCCGCGGGACATTTGAAGCTTTCTTT
TRBJ2-2,.,few,TRBV2,CARKNGGLDTGELFF,TGTGCCAGAAAGAACGGGGGGCTCGACACCGGGGAGCTGTTTTTT
TRBJ1-1,TRBD1,.,TRBV6-4,CASRARGDTEAFF,TGTGCCAGCAGGGCCAGGGGGGACACTGAAGCTTTCTTT
TRBJ2-5,TRBD2,.,TRBV7-3,CASSPGTSGGRKETQYF,TGTGCCAGCAGCCCTGGGACTAGCGGGGGGCGAAAAGAGACCCAGTACTTC
TRBJ2-4,.,.,TRBV27,CASSLGLGGGPDIQYF,TGTGCCAGCAGTTTAGGACTAGGGGGAGGGCCGGACATTCAGTACTTC
TRBJ2-3,TRBD2,few,TRBV6-5,CASSYGRGGSTDTQYF,TGTGCCAGCAGTTACGGGCGGGGGGGTAGCACAGATACGCAGTATTTT
TRBJ2-5,TRBD2,few,TRBV5-1,CASSLSPAGGGETQYF,TGCGCCAGCAGCTTGTCACCAGCGGGAGGGGGAGAGACCCAGTACTTC
TRBJ2-7,TRBD2,few,TRBV20-1,CSATSGRRGGYEQYF,TGCAGTGCAACTAGCGGGAGGAGAGGGGGGTACGAGCAGTACTTC
TRBJ1-1,TRBD1,.,TRBV20-1,CSALDRDTEAFF,TGCAGTGCTTTAGACAGGGATACTGAAGCTTTCTTT